The rows below give T cell receptor beta chains drawn from one sample of a study of T cell responses to AZD1222 COVID-19 vaccine. Here immunoSEQ multiplex PCR was the method, and the copy in TCRdb shows in-frame clones only, minus some. The repertoire holds more than 100,000 clones, with just under 90% as singletons. The sequencing here drew on peripheral blood, taken on day 0 of AZD1222 vaccination. Every receptor here comes from an adult in good health. The CDR3 runs from the conserved cysteine through the conserved F or W. D genes are given only for firm matches. A row's size may be missing; if present it is once, few, many or a size class.

clone size: once; V gene: TRBV18; D gene: TRBD2; J gene: TRBJ2-1; CDR3 protein: CASRQRGSYNEQFF; CDR3 DNA: TGTGCCAGCCGCCAGCGGGGCTCCTACAATGAGCAGTTCTTC
clone size: .; V gene: TRBV5-5; D gene: .; J gene: TRBJ1-1; CDR3 protein: CASRFTGSTEAFF; CDR3 DNA: TGTGCCAGCAGATTCACAGGGTCGACTGAAGCTTTCTTT
clone size: .; V gene: TRBV7-6; D gene: .; J gene: TRBJ1-1; CDR3 protein: CASSLQDGTEAFF; CDR3 DNA: TGTGCCAGCAGCCTACAAGACGGCACTGAAGCTTTCTTT
clone size: .; V gene: TRBV12-3/TRBV12-4; D gene: TRBD1; J gene: TRBJ1-2; CDR3 protein: CASSGGTGRGYTF; CDR3 DNA: TGTGCCAGCAGCGGAGGGACAGGCCGTGGCTACACCTTC
clone size: .; V gene: TRBV3-1/TRBV3-2; D gene: TRBD1; J gene: TRBJ1-1; CDR3 protein: CASLGDRAEAFF; CDR3 DNA: TGTGCCAGCTTGGGAGACAGGGCTGAAGCTTTCTTT
clone size: .; V gene: TRBV19; D gene: TRBD2; J gene: TRBJ2-1; CDR3 protein: CASRRTALAGRYNEQFF; CDR3 DNA: TGTGCCAGTAGGCGCACGGCCCTAGCGGGACGGTACAATGAGCAGTTCTTC
clone size: .; V gene: TRBV23-1; D gene: .; J gene: TRBJ1-6; CDR3 protein: CASSQFRLGQDNSPLHF; CDR3 DNA: TGCGCCAGCAGTCAATTCAGACTGGGGCAAGATAATTCACCCCTCCACTTT
clone size: .; V gene: TRBV7-2; D gene: TRBD2; J gene: TRBJ2-2; CDR3 protein: CASSSSSLAGSTGELFF; CDR3 DNA: TGTGCCAGCAGCTCATCCTCACTAGCGGGGTCCACCGGGGAGCTGTTTTTT
clone size: few; V gene: TRBV27; D gene: .; J gene: TRBJ1-1; CDR3 protein: CASRPPFEGGGNTEAFF; CDR3 DNA: TGTGCCAGCAGACCCCCGTTTGAGGGGGGAGGGAACACTGAAGCTTTCTTT
clone size: .; V gene: TRBV29-1; D gene: .; J gene: TRBJ2-7; CDR3 protein: CSVESTAVGGYEQYF; CDR3 DNA: TGCAGCGTTGAATCTACGGCAGTGGGGGGCTACGAGCAGTACTTC
clone size: .; V gene: TRBV2; D gene: TRBD1; J gene: TRBJ1-2; CDR3 protein: CASSDGQAVQGYTF; CDR3 DNA: TGTGCCAGCAGTGACGGACAGGCGGTACAGGGCTACACCTTC
clone size: .; V gene: TRBV6-8; D gene: TRBD1; J gene: TRBJ1-4; CDR3 protein: CAKQGETNEKLFF; CDR3 DNA: TGTGCCAAACAGGGGGAAACTAATGAAAAACTGTTTTTT
clone size: .; V gene: TRBV9; D gene: .; J gene: TRBJ2-5; CDR3 protein: CASSVGRGQEETQYF; CDR3 DNA: TGTGCCAGCAGCGTAGGACGGGGGCAAGAAGAGACCCAGTACTTC
clone size: few; V gene: TRBV5-1; D gene: .; J gene: TRBJ2-7; CDR3 protein: CASSGQVTSYEQYF; CDR3 DNA: TGCGCCAGCAGCGGCCAGGTGACCTCCTACGAGCAGTACTTC
clone size: once; V gene: TRBV9; D gene: .; J gene: TRBJ2-5; CDR3 protein: CASSAGIRETQYF; CDR3 DNA: TGTGCCAGCAGCGCCGGGATCCGAGAGACCCAGTACTTC
clone size: .; V gene: TRBV20-1; D gene: .; J gene: TRBJ2-7; CDR3 protein: CSARGLEITF; CDR3 DNA: TGCAGTGCTAGAGGTCTCGAGATTACCTTC
clone size: .; V gene: TRBV27; D gene: .; J gene: TRBJ1-1; CDR3 protein: CASSFNKNTEAFF; CDR3 DNA: TGTGCCAGCAGTTTTAACAAGAACACTGAAGCTTTCTTT
clone size: .; V gene: TRBV7-2; D gene: TRBD1; J gene: TRBJ1-5; CDR3 protein: CASSWTGTGGNQPQHF; CDR3 DNA: TGTGCCAGCAGCTGGACCGGGACAGGGGGTAATCAGCCCCAGCATTTT
clone size: .; V gene: TRBV4-1; D gene: .; J gene: TRBJ1-2; CDR3 protein: CASSQDSQYGYTF; CDR3 DNA: TGCGCCAGCAGCCAAGATAGCCAGTATGGCTACACCTTC
clone size: .; V gene: TRBV6-5; D gene: .; J gene: TRBJ2-3; CDR3 protein: CASSYRGSTDTQYF; CDR3 DNA: TGTGCCAGCAGTTATAGAGGAAGCACAGATACGCAGTATTTT
clone size: .; V gene: TRBV5-1; D gene: .; J gene: TRBJ1-2; CDR3 protein: CASSSTGFYGYTF; CDR3 DNA: TGCGCCAGCAGCTCAACAGGATTTTATGGCTACACCTTC
clone size: .; V gene: TRBV29-1; D gene: .; J gene: TRBJ1-1; CDR3 protein: CSVVLGGAEAFF; CDR3 DNA: TGCAGCGTTGTATTAGGGGGGGCTGAAGCTTTCTTT